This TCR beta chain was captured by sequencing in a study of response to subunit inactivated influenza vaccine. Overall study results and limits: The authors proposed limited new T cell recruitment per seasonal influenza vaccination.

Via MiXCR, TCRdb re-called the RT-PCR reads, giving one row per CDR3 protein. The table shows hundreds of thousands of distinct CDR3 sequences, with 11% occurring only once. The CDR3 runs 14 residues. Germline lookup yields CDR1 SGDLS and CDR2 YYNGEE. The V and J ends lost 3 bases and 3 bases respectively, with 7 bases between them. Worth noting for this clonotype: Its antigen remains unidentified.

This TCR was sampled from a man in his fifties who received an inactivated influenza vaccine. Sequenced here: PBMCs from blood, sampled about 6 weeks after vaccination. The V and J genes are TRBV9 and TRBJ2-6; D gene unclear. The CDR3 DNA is TGTGCCAGCAGCGCACGGAGTGGGGCCAACGTCCTGACTTTC. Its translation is CASSARSGANVLTF.